This TCR beta chain was sequenced during a study of T cell repertoires in cytomegalovirus infection. Background on the study: TCR beta signatures that were public indicated CMV infection and matching HLA type.

Via MiXCR, TCRdb re-called the reads, giving one row per CDR3 protein. The profile shows about 530,000 distinct CDR3 sequences, around 27% of them singletons. The trim removed 3 bases at V and 3 bases at J, leaving 7 bases unmatched. Germline CDR1 reads SGHNT; CDR2 reads YYREEE (reference sequence). The CDR3 loop spans 16 amino acids. The rearrangement uses TRBV5-4 and TRBJ1-3; 9 bases fit TRBD1. The TCR originated in a human donor in good health (CMV status not recorded). Some clones in this sample may be carry-over from other donors' samples. The source material was PBMCs. The CDR3 DNA sequence: TGTGCCAGCAGCTCGGGGGGACAGGGCCTTGGAAACACCATATATTTT. Protein: CASSSGGQGLGNTIYF.